This entry describes one TCR beta chain. The V gene end was trimmed by 4 bases and the J gene end by 7 bases; junction bases not matched to a gene: 12. The CDR3 covers 16 residues. The germline gives CDR1 SEHNR, CDR2 FQNEAQ (reference sequence). Profiling relied on immunoSEQ multiplex PCR, and the TCRdb table lists in-frame clones only, not all of them. In the table there are approximately 300,000 clones, around four fifths of which are singletons. The sample comes from a study of blood T cell repertoires in COVID-19. This sequence joins TRBV7-9 and TRBJ2-1, with 8 bases lining up with TRBD1. The TCR comes from a woman between 45 and 65 years old with active or convalescent COVID-19. The sequenced sample was peripheral blood. The CDR3 DNA is TGTGCCAGCAGCTCCTCAGGGGGCGGTAAAGGGAATGAGCAGTTCTTC. It yields the protein CASSSSGGGKGNEQFF. The variable domain in full, with the rest retrieved from reference TRBV7-9 and TRBJ2-1, is DTGVSQNPRHKITKRGQNVTFRCDPISEHNRLYWYRQTLGQGPEFLTYFQNEAQLEKSRLLSDRFSAERPKGSFSTLEIQRTEQGDSAMYLCASSSSGGGKGNEQFFGPGTRLTVL.